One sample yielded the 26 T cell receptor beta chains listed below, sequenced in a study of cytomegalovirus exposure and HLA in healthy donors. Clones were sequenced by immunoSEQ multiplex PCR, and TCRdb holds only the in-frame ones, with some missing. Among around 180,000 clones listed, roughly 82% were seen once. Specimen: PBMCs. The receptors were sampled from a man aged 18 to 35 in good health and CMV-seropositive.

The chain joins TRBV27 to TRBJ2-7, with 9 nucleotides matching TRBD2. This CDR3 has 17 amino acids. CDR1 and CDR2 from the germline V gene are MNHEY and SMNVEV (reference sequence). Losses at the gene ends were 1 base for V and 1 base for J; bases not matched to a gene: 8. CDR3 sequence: CASSLYRIAGVSYEQYF. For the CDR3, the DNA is TGTGCCAGCAGTTTATATCGTATAGCGGGAGTTTCCTACGAGCAGTACTTC.

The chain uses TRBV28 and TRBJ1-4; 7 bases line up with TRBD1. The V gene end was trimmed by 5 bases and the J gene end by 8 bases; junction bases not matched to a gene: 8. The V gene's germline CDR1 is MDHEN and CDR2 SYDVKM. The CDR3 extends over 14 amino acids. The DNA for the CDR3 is TGTGCCAGCAGTAGTGGGGACAGTGAGGAAAAACTGTTTTTT. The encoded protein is CASSSGDSEEKLFF.

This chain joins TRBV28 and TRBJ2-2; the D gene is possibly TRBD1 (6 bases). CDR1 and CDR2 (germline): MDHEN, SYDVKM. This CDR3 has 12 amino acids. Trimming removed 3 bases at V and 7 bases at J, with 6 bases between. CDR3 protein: CASSLTGGELFF. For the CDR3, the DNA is TGTGCCAGCAGTTTGACAGGCGGGGAGCTGTTTTTT.

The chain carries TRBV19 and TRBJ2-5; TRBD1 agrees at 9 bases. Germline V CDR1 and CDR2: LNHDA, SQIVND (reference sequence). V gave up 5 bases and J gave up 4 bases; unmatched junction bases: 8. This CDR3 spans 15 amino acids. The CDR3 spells CASSPGTGWGETQYF. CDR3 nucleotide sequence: TGTGCCAGTAGTCCCGGGACAGGGTGGGGAGAGACCCAGTACTTC.

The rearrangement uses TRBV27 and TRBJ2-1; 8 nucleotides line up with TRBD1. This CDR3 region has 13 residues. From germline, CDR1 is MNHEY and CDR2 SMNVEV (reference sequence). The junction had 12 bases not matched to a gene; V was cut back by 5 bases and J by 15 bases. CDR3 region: CASSLRQGYSWFF. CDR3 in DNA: TGTGCCAGCAGTCTCAGACAGGGGTATTCATGGTTCTTC.

In nucleotides, the CDR3 is TGTGCCAGCAGCTGGACTAGCCGGAACACCGGGGAGCTGTTTTTT. Its protein is CASSWTSRNTGELFF. This chain joins TRBV11-2 and TRBJ2-2, with TRBD2 identical over 8 bases. The CDR3 contains 15 residues. The V and J ends lost 4 bases and 1 base, in that order; junction bases with no gene match: 2. Germline V gene data show CDR1 as SGHAT and CDR2 as FQNNGV. The variable domain in full, completed from reference TRBV11-2 and TRBJ2-2, reads EAGVAQSPRYKIIEKRQSVAFWCNPISGHATLYWYQQILGQGPKLLIQFQNNGVVDDSQLPKDRFSAERLKGVDSTLKIQPAKLEDSAVYLCASSWTSRNTGELFFGEGSRLTVL.

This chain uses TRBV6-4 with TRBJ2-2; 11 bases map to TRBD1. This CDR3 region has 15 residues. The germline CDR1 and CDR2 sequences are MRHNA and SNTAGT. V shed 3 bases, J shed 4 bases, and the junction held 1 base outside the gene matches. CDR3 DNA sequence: TGTGCCAGCAGTGAGGGGACAGGGGGCACCGGGGAGCTGTTTTTT. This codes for CASSEGTGGTGELFF.

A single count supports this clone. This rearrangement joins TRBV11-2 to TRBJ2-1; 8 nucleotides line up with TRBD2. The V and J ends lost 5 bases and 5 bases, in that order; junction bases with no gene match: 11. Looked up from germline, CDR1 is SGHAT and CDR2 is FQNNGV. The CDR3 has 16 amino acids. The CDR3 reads CASSVNPGLVNNEQFF. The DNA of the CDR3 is TGTGCCAGCAGCGTAAACCCGGGACTAGTTAACAATGAGCAGTTCTTC.

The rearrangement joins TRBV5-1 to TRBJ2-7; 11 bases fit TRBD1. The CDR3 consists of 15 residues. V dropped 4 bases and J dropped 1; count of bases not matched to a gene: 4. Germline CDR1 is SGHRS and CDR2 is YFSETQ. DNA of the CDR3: TGCGCCAGCAGCGGAGGGACAGGGGGATCCTACGAGCAGTACTTC. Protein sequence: CASSGGTGGSYEQYF.

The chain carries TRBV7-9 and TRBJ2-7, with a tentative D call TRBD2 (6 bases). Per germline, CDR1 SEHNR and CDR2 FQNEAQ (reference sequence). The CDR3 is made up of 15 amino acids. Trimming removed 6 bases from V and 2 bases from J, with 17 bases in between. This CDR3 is CASRPTGTGAYEQYF. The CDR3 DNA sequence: TGTGCCAGCAGGCCCACCGGGACGGGGGCCTACGAGCAGTACTTC.

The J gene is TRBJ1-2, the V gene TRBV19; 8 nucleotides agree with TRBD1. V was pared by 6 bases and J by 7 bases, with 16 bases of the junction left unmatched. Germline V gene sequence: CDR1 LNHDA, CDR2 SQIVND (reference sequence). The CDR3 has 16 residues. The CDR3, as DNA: TGTGCCAGTAGGCTCCAACGTTACAGGGGGTCGAGTGGCTACACCTTC. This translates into CASRLQRYRGSSGYTF.

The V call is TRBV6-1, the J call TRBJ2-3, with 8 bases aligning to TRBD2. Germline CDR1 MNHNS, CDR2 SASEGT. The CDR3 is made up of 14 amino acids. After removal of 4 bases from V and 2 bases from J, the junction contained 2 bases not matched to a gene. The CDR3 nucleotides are TGTGCCAGCAGTGCGGGAGGGGACACAGATACGCAGTATTTT. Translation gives CASSAGGDTDTQYF.

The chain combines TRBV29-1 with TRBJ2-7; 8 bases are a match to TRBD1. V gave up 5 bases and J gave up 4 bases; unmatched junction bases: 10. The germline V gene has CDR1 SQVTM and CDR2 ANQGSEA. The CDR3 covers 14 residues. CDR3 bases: TGCAGCGTTAGGGACCGGGACAGGACTTACGAGCAGTACTTC. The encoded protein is CSVRDRDRTYEQYF.

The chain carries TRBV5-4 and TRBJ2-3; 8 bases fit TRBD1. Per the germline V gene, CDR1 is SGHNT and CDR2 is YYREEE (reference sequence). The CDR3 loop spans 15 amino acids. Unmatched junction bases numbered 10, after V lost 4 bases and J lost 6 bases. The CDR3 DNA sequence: TGTGCCAGCAGCCCGGGGCAGGGGGCTCGGGATACGCAGTATTTT. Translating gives CASSPGQGARDTQYF.

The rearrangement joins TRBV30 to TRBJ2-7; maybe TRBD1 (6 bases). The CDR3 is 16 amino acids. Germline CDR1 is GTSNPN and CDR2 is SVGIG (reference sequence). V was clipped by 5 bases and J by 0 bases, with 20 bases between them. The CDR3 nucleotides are TGTGCCTGGGACAACCCAGGGGTCGGTAACTCCTACGAGCAGTACTTC. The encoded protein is CAWDNPGVGNSYEQYF.

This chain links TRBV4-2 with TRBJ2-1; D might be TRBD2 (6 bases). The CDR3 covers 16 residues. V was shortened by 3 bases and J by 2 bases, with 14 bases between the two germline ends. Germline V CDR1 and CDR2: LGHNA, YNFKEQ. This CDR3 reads CASSQNRDSAYNEQFF. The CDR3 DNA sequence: TGTGCCAGCAGCCAGAACCGGGACTCTGCCTACAATGAGCAGTTCTTC.

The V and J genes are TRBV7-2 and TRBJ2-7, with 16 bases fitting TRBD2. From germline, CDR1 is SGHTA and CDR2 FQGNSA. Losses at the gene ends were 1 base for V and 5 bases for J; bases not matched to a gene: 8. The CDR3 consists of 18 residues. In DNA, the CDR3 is TGTGCCAGCAGCTTAGTGTCGGGACTAGCGGGAGGGTACAACGAGCAGTACTTC. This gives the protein CASSLVSGLAGGYNEQYF.

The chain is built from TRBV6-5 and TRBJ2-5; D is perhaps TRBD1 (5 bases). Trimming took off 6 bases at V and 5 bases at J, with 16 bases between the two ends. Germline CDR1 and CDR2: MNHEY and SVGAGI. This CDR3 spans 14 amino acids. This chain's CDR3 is CASSQFQGRETQYF. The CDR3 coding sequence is TGTGCCAGCAGCCAATTCCAGGGCCGGGAGACCCAGTACTTC.

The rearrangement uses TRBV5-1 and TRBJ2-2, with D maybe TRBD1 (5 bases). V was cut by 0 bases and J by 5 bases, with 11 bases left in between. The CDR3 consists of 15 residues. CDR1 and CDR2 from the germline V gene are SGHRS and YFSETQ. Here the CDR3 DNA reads TGCGCCAGCAGCTTGGTCCAGGGCCAAACCGGGGAGCTGTTTTTT. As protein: CASSLVQGQTGELFF. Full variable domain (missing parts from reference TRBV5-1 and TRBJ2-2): KAGVTQTPRYLIKTRGQQVTLSCSPISGHRSVSWYQQTPGQGLQFLFEYFSETQRNKGNFPGRFSGRQFSNSRSEMNVSTLELGDSALYLCASSLVQGQTGELFFGEGSRLTVL.

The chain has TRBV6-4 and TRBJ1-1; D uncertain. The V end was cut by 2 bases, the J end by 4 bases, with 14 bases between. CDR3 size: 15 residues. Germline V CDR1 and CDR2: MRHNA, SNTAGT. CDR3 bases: TGTGCCAGCAGTGACGGCACCCGTGGCTCCACTGAAGCTTTCTTT. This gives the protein CASSDGTRGSTEAFF.

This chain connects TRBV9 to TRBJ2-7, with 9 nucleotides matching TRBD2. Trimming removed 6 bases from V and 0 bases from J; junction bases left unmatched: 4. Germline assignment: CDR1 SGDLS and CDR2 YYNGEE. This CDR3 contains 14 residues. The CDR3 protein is CASTRTSDSYEQYF. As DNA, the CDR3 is TGTGCCAGCACCCGGACTAGCGACTCCTACGAGCAGTACTTC. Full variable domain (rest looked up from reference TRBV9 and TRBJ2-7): DSGVTQTPKHLITATGQRVTLRCSPRSGDLSVYWYQQSLDQGLQFLIQYYNGEERAKGNILERFSAQQFPDLHSELNLSSLELGDSALYFCASTRTSDSYEQYFGPGTRLTVT.

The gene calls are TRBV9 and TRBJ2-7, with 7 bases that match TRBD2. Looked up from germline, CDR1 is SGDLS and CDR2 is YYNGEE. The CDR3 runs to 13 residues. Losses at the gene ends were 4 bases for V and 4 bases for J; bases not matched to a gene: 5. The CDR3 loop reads CASSTNSGYEQYF. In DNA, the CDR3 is TGTGCCAGCAGCACAAATAGCGGGTACGAGCAGTACTTC.

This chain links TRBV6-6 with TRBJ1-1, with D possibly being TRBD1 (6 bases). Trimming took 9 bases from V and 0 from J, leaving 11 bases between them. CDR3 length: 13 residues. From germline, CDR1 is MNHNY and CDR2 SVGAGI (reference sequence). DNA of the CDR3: TGTGCCAGTAGAAGGGGGATGAACACTGAAGCTTTCTTT. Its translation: CASRRGMNTEAFF.

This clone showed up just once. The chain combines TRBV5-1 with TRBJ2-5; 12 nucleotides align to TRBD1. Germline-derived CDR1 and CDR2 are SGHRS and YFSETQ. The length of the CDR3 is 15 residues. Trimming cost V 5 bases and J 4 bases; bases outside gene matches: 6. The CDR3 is CASRTRDRGRETQYF. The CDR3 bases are TGCGCCAGCAGGACTAGGGACAGGGGGCGAGAGACCCAGTACTTC.

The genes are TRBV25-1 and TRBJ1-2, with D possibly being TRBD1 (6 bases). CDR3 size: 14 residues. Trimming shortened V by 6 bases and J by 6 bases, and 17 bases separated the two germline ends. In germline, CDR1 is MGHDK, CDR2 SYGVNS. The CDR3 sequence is CASSPAGTIHGYTF. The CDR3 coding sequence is TGTGCCAGCAGCCCCGCAGGGACAATCCATGGCTACACCTTC.

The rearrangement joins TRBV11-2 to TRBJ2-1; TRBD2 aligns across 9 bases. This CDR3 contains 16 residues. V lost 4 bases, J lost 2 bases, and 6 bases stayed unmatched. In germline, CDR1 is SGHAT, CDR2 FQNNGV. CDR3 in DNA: TGTGCCAGCAGCTCGACTAGCGGTCTTGCCTACAATGAGCAGTTCTTC. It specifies CASSSTSGLAYNEQFF.